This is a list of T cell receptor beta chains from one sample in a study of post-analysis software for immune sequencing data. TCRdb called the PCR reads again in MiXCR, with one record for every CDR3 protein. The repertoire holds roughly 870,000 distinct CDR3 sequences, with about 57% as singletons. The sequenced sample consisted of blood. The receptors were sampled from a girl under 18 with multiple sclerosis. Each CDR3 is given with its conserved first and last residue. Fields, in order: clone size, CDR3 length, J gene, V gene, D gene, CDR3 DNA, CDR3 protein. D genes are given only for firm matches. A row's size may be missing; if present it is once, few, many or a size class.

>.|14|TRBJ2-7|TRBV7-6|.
TGTGCCAGCAGCTTAGAACAGGACCCCTACGAGCAGTACTTC
CASSLEQDPYEQYF
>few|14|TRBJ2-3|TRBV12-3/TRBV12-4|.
TGTGCCAGCAGTTTTGGGGGGCGCACAGATACGCAGTATTTT
CASSFGGRTDTQYF
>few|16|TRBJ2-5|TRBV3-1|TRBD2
TGTGCCAGCAGCCACCAGGCTAGCGGATATAAAGAGACCCAGTACTTC
CASSHQASGYKETQYF
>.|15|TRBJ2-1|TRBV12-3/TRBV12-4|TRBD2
TGTGCCAGCAGTTTAAGTAGCGGGGTAATTCATGAGCAGTTCTTC
CASSLSSGVIHEQFF
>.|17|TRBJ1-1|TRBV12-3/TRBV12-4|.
TGTGCCAGCAGTTTACTACGGTCTCGGGCCCTGAACACTGAAGCTTTCTTT
CASSLLRSRALNTEAFF
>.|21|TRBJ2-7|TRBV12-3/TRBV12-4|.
TGTGCCAGCAGGCGGACCTGGGCGGCAGCCATAGGGCCAACCGTAGACTACGAGCAGTACTTC
CASRRTWAAAIGPTVDYEQYF
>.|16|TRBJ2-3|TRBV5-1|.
TGCGCCAGCAGCGTGGGGGCGTCTTCTAGCACAGATACGCAGTATTTT
CASSVGASSSTDTQYF
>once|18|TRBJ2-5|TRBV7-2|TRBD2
TGTGCCAGCAGCTTAGTGACTAGCGGGGGCGGAGGCCAAGAGACCCAGTACTTC
CASSLVTSGGGGQETQYF
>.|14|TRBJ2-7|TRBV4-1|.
TGCGCCGGCAGCCTCCACAGGGCCAGCTACGAGCAGTACTTC
CAGSLHRASYEQYF
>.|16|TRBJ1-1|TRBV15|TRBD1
TGTGCCACCAGCGGAGACCGGACAGGGGGGAACACTGAAGCTTTCTTT
CATSGDRTGGNTEAFF
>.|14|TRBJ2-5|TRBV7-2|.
TGTGCCAGCAGCGAAGTGCAGCAGCAAGAGACCCAGTACTTC
CASSEVQQQETQYF
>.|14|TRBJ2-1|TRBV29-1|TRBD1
TGCAGCGTCCACAGGGGTAGCTCCTACAATGAGCAGTTCTTC
CSVHRGSSYNEQFF
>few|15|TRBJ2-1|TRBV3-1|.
TGTGCCAGCAGCACCCTCAGCCGCTCCTACAATGAGCAGTTCTTC
CASSTLSRSYNEQFF
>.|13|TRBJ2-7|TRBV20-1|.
TGCAGTGCTAGAGTCCGTGGTGGCTACGAGCAGTACTTC
CSARVRGGYEQYF
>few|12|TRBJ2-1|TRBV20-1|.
TGCAGTGCTCCCGGACCGCTAGTTGAGCAGTTCTTC
CSAPGPLVEQFF
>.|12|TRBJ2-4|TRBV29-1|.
TGCAGCGGAGGACCTGGACATTACATTCAGTACTTC
CSGGPGHYIQYF
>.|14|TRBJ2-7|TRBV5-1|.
TGCGCCAGCAGCTTCCCGGGCCGGGACTACGAGCAGTACTTC
CASSFPGRDYEQYF
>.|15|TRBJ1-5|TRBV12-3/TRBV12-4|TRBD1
TGTGCCAGCAGTTTAGGGACAGGGGCGAATCAGCCCCAGCATTTT
CASSLGTGANQPQHF
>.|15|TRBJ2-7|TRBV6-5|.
TGTGCCAGCAGCCCCCTCGGGACTGACAATGGCGAGCAGTACTTC
CASSPLGTDNGEQYF
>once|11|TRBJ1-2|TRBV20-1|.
TGCAGTGGACTATCGCCGAGGGGCTACACCTTC
CSGLSPRGYTF
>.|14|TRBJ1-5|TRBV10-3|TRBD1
TGTGCCACCGAAGGGGACAGGGTCAATCAGCCCCAGCATTTT
CATEGDRVNQPQHF
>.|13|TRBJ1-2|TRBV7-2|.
TGTGCCAGCAGCGTGGGACATAATTATGGCTACACCTTC
CASSVGHNYGYTF
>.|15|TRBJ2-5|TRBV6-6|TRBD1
TGTGCCAGCAGTTACTCCGGGACAGGGGTTATGGAGCAGTACTTC
CASSYSGTGVMEQYF
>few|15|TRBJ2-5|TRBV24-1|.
TGTGCCACCAGTGCCGGGGGGACAGCTCAAGAGACCCAGTACTTC
CATSAGGTAQETQYF
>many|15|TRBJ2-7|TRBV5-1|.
TGCGCCAGCAGCTTGGTCTCCGGGAAGGGCTACGAGCAGTACTTC
CASSLVSGKGYEQYF
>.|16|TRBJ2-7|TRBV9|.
TGTGCCAGCAGCGTAGCTCCGGGAGCGAGAACCTACGAGCAGTACTTC
CASSVAPGARTYEQYF
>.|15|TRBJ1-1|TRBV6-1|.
TGTGCCAGCAGTGAAGCGACAGGCCATAACACTGAAGCTTTCTTT
CASSEATGHNTEAFF
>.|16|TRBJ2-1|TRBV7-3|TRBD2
TGTGCCAGCAGCTCGTTGGGAAGCGGGGGGATCAATGAGCAGTTCTTC
CASSSLGSGGINEQFF
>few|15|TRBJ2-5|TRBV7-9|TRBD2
TGTGCCAGCAGCTTAGCGCTAGCGGAGGAAGAGACCCAGTACTTC
CASSLALAEEETQYF
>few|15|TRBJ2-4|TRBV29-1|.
TGCAGCGTTCAAGGGGGTGGGGGTCCGCGGTACATTCAGTACTTC
CSVQGGGGPRYIQYF
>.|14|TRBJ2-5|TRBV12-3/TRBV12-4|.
TGTGCCAGCAGGTCTCTTGCCTACCAAGAGACCCAGTACTTC
CASRSLAYQETQYF
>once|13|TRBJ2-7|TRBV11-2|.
TGTGCCAGCAGCGGGAGGAGATCCTACGAGCAGTACTTC
CASSGRRSYEQYF
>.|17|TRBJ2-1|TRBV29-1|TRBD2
TGCAGCGTTGGGAGTAGCGGGAGTTCGAAAAACTACAATGAGCAGTTCTTC
CSVGSSGSSKNYNEQFF
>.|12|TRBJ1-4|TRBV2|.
TGTGCCAGCAGTGACCCCCTCACGGAACTGTTTTTT
CASSDPLTELFF
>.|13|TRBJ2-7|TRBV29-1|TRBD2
TGCAGCGTTCTAGGGGCGGGAGTCTACGAGCAGTACTTC
CSVLGAGVYEQYF
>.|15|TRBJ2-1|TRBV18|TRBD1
TGTGCCAGCTCACAAGGACAGGGTAGATGGATAGAGCAGTTCTTC
CASSQGQGRWIEQFF
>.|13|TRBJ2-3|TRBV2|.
TGTGCCAGCAGTGAAGGAAGGGTTGATACGCAGTATTTT
CASSEGRVDTQYF
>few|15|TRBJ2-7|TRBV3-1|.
TGTGCCAGCAGCCAAGATTCACGGAGCTTCTACGAGCAGTACTTC
CASSQDSRSFYEQYF
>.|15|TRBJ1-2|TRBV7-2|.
TGTGCCAGCAGCGTAGGGGACTTCGGCAACTATGGCTACACCTTC
CASSVGDFGNYGYTF
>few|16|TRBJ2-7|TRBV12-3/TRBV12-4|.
TGTGCCAGCAGTTTAGCCGTTGGCAGGGTTCGAAACGAGCAGTACTTC
CASSLAVGRVRNEQYF
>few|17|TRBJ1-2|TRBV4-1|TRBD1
TGCGCCAGCAGCCAAGATGACAGGGTGGGGCCTTTCTATGGCTACACCTTC
CASSQDDRVGPFYGYTF
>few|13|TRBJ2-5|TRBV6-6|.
TGTGCCAGCAGTCAAACTTTTGGGGAGACCCAGTACTTC
CASSQTFGETQYF
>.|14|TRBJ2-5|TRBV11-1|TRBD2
TGTGCCAGCAGCGCAGCGGGATCACAAGAGACCCAGTACTTC
CASSAAGSQETQYF
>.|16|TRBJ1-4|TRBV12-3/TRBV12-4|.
TGTGCCAGCAGTTTAGTTCCGGGACGGATACTTGAAAAACTGTTTTTT
CASSLVPGRILEKLFF
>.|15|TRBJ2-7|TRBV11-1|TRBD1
TGTGCCAGCAGCCCCCGGGACAGGTTCTCCTACGAGCAGTACTTC
CASSPRDRFSYEQYF